The source of this TCR beta chain is a study of shared clonotypes between healthy human individuals. Findings and limits, study-wide: An anticipated effect of sequencing depth on clonotype sharing among donors was recognized.

Participating donors were healthy, HIV-negative adults free of recent acute infections or vaccinations. Per the original data handling: There were no quality scores in the junction-only immunoSEQ sequences, so filtering differed. Profiling relied on immunoSEQ multiplex PCR, and the TCRdb table lists in-frame clones only, not all of them. V and J calls and clone size are copied from that table; D and trimming were computed from the DNA. The sample yields under 2,500,000 clones, about 94% seen once. About this clone itself: The antigen remains unidentified. This sample includes further DNA sequences coding for the same CDR3.

CDR3 size: 13 residues. V gave up 0 bases and J gave up 2 bases, with 4 bases separating them. CDR1 SGDLS and CDR2 YYNGEE come from the germline V gene. Sequenced material: naive CD4+ T cells sorted from blood. Subset reported: CD45RA+ positively selected. The genes are TRBV9 and TRBJ2-3; unclear D gene. This sequence originates from a man aged 18 to 29 in good health. This CDR3 reads CASSVGTTDTQYF. The CDR3, as DNA: TGTGCCAGCAGCGTAGGTACCACAGATACGCAGTATTTT.